This T cell receptor beta chain was captured in a study of blood T cell repertoires in COVID-19 (dated by TCRdb to 2018 to 2021). Background on the whole study: Samples covering the acute and convalescent phases of COVID-19 were provided by collaborators in the United States, Italy and Spain. Where available, HLA class I and class II types were obtained from metadata supplied by the sample provider rather than from assay-based typing. The samples were drawn from the first 160 participants of the ongoing ImmuneRACE study and from 950 to 1,500 subjects provided by 6 global collaborators. The material from the prospective study consisted of cDNA or gDNA derived from T cells, B-cell-depleted T cells, or PBMCs. Nearly every sample came with metadata listing a de-identified subject ID, COVID-19 status, age in years and sex. The repertoires were released in a freely available public database intended as a resource for research on the immune response to SARS-CoV-2. Subjects who had been exposed to COVID-19, were actively infected with it, or had recovered from it provided the deeply sampled blood TCRbeta repertoires that made up the dataset.

Per the germline V gene (reference sequence), LNHDA is the CDR1 and SQIVND is the CDR2. The germline V and J ends show losses of 8 bases and 7 bases respectively, and no gene match explains 10 bases of the junction. The CDR3 covers 13 residues, taking in both the cysteine and the phenylalanine. The kept DNA is CDR3 alone, 39 bases in frame from the first base. TCRbeta CDR3 regions were amplified from genomic DNA using the immunoSEQ Assay, a bias-controlled multiplex PCR. As for the original processing: Within the assay, amplification of reference gene primers was used to estimate how many nucleated cells each sample contained. Sequence reads were collapsed and filtered to measure the absolute abundance of every unique TCRbeta CDR3 rearrangement. For each sample, productive Simpson clonality was calculated as the square root of Simpson's diversity index over productive rearrangements. TCRdb's version of the immuneACCESS table is confined to in-frame rearrangements and falls short of the full clone set. An unresolved V gene accounts for under half of the shortfall where checked; the remainder is of unknown origin. V and J calls and clone size are as listed in that table; D and trimming were resolved from the DNA. A total of around 200,000 clones appear in this sample, 70% to 90% of them only once. Of the sample, around 9% is held by the ten largest clones.

Broader findings and caveats from the paper: How much clinical and demographic metadata was included differed by source and by participant, and the metadata was provided uncurated.

Participants in the prospective study were aged 18 to 89 years, lived in about two dozen United States geographic areas, and enrolled through a virtual design. To assign participants to cohorts, the prospective study relied on clinical history that participants themselves reported in a screening survey and a study questionnaire. For ImmuneRACE Cohort 3, a participant was defined as recovered based on two consecutive negative NP/OP PCR tests, clearance by a healthcare professional, or resolution of symptoms. Mobile phlebotomists in the prospective study collected whole blood, serum and a nasopharyngeal or oropharyngeal swab from every participant. Additional blood draws and questionnaires over an approximately two-month period could optionally be provided by prospective study participants. Blood samples from the prospective study were shipped frozen or at room temperature prior to DNA extraction.

With respect to this clone: What this receptor recognizes is not known. Base quality data are lacking; no much larger clone is found one base away.

The clonotype was recovered from a man aged 40-50 years who had recovered from COVID-19. Sequenced input: PBMCs or T cells enriched from blood (not recorded which). The chain uses TRBV19 and TRBJ1-2; 7 junctional bases match TRBD1. The CDR3 region has the sequence CASQKQGYGGYTF. Here is the DNA: TGTGCCAGTCAAAAACAGGGGTACGGTGGCTACACCTTC.